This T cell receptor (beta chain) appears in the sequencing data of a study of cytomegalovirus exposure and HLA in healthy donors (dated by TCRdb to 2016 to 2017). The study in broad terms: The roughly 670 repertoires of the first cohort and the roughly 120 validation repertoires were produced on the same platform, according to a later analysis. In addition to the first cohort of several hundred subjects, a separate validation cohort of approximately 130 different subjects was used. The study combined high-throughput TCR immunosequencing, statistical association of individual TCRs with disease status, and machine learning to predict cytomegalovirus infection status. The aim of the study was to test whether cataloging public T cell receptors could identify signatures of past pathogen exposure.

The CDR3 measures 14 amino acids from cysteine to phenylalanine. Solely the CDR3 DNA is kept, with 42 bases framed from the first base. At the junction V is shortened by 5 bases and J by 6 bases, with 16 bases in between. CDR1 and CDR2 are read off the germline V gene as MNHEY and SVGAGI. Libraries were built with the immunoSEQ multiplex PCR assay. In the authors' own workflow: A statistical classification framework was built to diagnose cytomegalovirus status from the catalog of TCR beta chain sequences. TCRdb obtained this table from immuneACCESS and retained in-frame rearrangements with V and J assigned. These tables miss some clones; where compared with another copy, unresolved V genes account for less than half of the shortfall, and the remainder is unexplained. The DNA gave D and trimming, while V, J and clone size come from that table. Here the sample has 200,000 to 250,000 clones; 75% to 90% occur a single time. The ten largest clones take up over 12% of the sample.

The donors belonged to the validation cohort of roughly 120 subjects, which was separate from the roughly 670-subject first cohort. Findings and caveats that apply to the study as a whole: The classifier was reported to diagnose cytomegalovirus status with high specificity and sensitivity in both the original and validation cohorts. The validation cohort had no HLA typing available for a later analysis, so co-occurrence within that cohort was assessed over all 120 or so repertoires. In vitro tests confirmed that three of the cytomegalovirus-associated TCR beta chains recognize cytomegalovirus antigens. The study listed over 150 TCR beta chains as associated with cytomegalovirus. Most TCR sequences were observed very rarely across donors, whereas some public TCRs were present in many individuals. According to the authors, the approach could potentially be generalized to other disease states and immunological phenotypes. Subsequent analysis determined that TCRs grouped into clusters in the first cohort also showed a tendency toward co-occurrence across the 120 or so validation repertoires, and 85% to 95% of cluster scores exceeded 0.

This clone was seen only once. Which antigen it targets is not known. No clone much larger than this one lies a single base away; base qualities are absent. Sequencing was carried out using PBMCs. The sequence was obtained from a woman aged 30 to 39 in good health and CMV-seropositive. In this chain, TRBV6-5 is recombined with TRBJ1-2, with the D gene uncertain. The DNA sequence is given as TGTGCCAGCAGTCTCTTAGGGTTAGGAGATGGCTACACCTTC. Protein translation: CASSLLGLGDGYTF.